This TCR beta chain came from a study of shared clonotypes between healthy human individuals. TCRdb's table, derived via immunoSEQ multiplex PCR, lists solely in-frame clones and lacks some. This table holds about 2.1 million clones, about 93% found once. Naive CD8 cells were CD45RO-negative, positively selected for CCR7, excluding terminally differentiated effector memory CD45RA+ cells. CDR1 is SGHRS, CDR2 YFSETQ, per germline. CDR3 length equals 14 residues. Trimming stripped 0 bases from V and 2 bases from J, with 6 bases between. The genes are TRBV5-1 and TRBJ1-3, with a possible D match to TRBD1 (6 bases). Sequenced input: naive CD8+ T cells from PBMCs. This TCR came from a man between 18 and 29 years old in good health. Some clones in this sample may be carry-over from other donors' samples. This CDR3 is CASSLAGAGNTIYF. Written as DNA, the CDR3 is TGCGCCAGCAGCTTGGCAGGGGCTGGAAACACCATATATTTT.